This T cell receptor beta chain appears in the sequencing data of a study of cytomegalovirus exposure and HLA in healthy donors. Overall study results and limits: Many donors carried some public TCRs, although rarity characterized most TCR sequences. Altogether, more than 150 TCR beta chains were recorded as cytomegalovirus-associated.

Clones were read by immunoSEQ multiplex PCR, and TCRdb kept only the in-frame ones, dropping some. The profile shows some 65,000 clones, around 95% of them singletons. Comments on this clone: Its target is unknown.

The CDR3 contains 14 residues. From germline, CDR1 is MNHNY and CDR2 SVGAGI (reference sequence). V shed 0 bases and J 8 bases; nucleotides not matched to a gene: 6. The sample consisted of PBMCs. This receptor was identified in a young man in good health and CMV-seronegative. The V gene is TRBV6-6, the J gene TRBJ1-2; 7 bases map to TRBD1. The CDR3 reads CASSYSDRVGGYTF. In nucleotides, the CDR3 is TGTGCCAGCAGTTACTCTGACAGGGTGGGAGGCTACACCTTC.